This T cell receptor (beta chain) was identified in a study of shared clonotypes between healthy human individuals (dated by TCRdb to between 2020 and 2021). Regarding the study in general: The cohort comprised a couple of women and three men aged 18 to 49 years. Per donor, three plates each were used for CD4 naive and CD4 memory, two for CD8 naive, and one for CD8 memory. The study deeply sequenced blood TCR repertoires of about five healthy adults to estimate repertoire size and the extent of clonotype sharing between individuals. To increase sequencing depth and limit assay-specific biases, TCR repertoire library preparation and sequencing were carried out by different laboratories using diverse techniques. Each donor's leukapheresis produced roughly between roughly 0.85 and 9.5 billion PBMCs. General findings and caveats noted by the study authors: Because the study included a small number of donors, the genetic and exposure-history diversity represented was limited. Based on pairwise subsampling, the degree of clonotype sharing among donors was expected to be affected by sequencing depth. Even with the large sequencing depth, rarefaction of the sorted-subset datasets indicated that sequencing was incomplete. Around 5.4% of naive CD4, 3.5% of naive CD8, 2.3% of memory CD4, and around 0.4% of memory CD8 clonotypes were shared across a few donors. Naive subsets generally had larger estimated clonotype richness than memory subsets did. Compared with non-shared clonotypes, clonotypes shared by all four sorted-subset donors had higher generation probabilities. Sampling was limited to blood, and TCR repertoires in tissue likely differ from TCR repertoires in blood.

Healthy HIV-negative adults with no recently reported acute infections or vaccinations were included as donors. All donors were Caucasian adults living in Nashville, Tennessee, USA. CD4+ T cells were enriched through magnetic negative selection, after which naive cells were positively selected on CD45RA and the remaining negative fraction served as the memory subset. Blood was collected by leukapheresis, and PBMCs were isolated by Ficoll-Histopaque density gradient centrifugation and then cryopreserved in liquid nitrogen vapor phase. Analytical flow cytometry was used to check the purity and quantity of each magnetically sorted T cell population. Each sorted fraction had its genomic DNA isolated and then quantified by UV absorbance on a Nanodrop 2000c. Using the deep immunoSEQ assay, multiplex PCR amplified TCR CDR3 regions from genomic DNA. Extracted genomic DNA from each cell subset was spread evenly across all wells of several immunoSEQ 96-well plates, with each plate serving as a replicate. For sorted subsets, approximately 190 ng genomic DNA, equal to 30,000 or so T cell genomes, was loaded into each replicate PCR. The purified libraries were quantified using a Qubit 3.0 fluorometer, sized with a Bioanalyzer 2100, and then quantified again using the KAPA Library Quantification kit. A separate single-read 150-cycle Illumina NextSeq 550 flow cell was used to sequence each immunoSEQ 96-well plate. The authors' analysis ran thus. Because the immunoSEQ output held only junctional sequences and lacked quality scores, the filtering could not match the filtering applied to full-length reads. Sequences were annotated with PyIR, a Python wrapper for IgBLAST v1.9, using IMGT germline references to assign V/J genes and CDR3. Any read was removed if the V/J assignment was weak (E-value above 1e-6), the CDR3 was missing, or the read contained stop codons, out-of-frame junctions, or ambiguous translated residues. A V3J clonotype was defined by an identical inferred V gene, J gene, and CDR3 amino acid sequence. The percentage overlap between two repertoires was calculated by dividing the number of shared unique clonotypes by the size of the smaller repertoire. Richness of each repertoire was evaluated using RTK rarefaction, the Chao1 estimator, and Recon v2.1 estimates of unobserved clonotypes. For all TCRbeta clonotypes obtained by the gDNA method from several donors, generation probabilities were computed with OLGA. TCRdb re-hosts the immuneACCESS table, in-frame sequences only. Its copies lack some clones; in the studies checked, an unresolved V gene accounts for under half of them, and the cause for the rest is not known. The V and J calls and the clone size are those of that table, but D and trimming were determined from the DNA. The sample has 2.3 million or so clones on record, 93% of them singletons. Of the sample, 0.39% falls within the top ten clones.

About this clone: The antigen this receptor binds is unknown. Nothing much larger sits one base from this clone, and base qualities are not available.

The germline V gene (reference sequence) provides CDR1 SGHNT and CDR2 YYREEE. There are 15 amino acids in the CDR3, from cysteine to phenylalanine inclusive. Only the CDR3 portion is preserved as DNA: 45 bases, with reading frame beginning at the first base. The junction shows trimming of 3 bases on V and 1 base on J, and the gene matches do not reach 5 bases of it. The sequence was collected from a man in his late teens or twenties in good health. Some clones in this sample may be carry-over from other donors' samples. The rearrangement joined TRBV5-4 to TRBJ2-7; 9 central bases correspond to TRBD2. The specimen was naive CD4+ T cells from PBMCs. The sample's cell subset or site, from its label and the paper: CD45RA+ positively selected. At the DNA level, the sequence is TGTGCCAGCAGCTATGGACTAGCGCCTTCCTACGAGCAGTACTTC. It codes for CASSYGLAPSYEQYF.